The clone carrying this T cell receptor (beta chain) was found once. The data originate from a study of PD-L1 blockade in urothelial cancer. Time point indicated: pretreatment peripheral blood. The cohort comprised individuals with locally advanced or metastatic urothelial carcinoma. V shed 6 bases and J 7 bases; nucleotides not matched to a gene: 10. CDR1 is SGHVS, CDR2 FQNEAQ, per germline. This CDR3 region has 14 residues. Measured with immunoSEQ multiplex PCR; TCRdb has only the in-frame clones, and not every one. Here the sample spans 130,000 or so clones, 84% being singletons. This specimen was PBMCs, taken around atezolizumab (anti-PD-L1) treatment. This receptor was identified in a man in his forties or fifties with urothelial cancer. The genes are TRBV7-8 and TRBJ2-3, with 7 bases that match TRBD2. The CDR3 sequence: CASRSRAGAYTQYF. CDR3 nucleotide sequence: TGTGCCAGCAGATCTAGGGCGGGAGCGTATACGCAGTATTTT.